This entry features one T cell receptor (beta chain) sequence. Its cognate antigen is unknown. Samples were assayed with immunoSEQ v3.0 at survey level. Sequencing was performed with immunoSEQ multiplex PCR; in TCRdb, only in-frame clones are kept and a portion is missing. This table has under 30,000 clones, around 85% appearing once. The data originate from a study of long-term antiretroviral therapy in people with HIV. Broader study findings: Dominating the repertoire at all time points were the clones that expanded before ART. Narrower CDR3 length ranges marked HIV repertoires relative to controls.

With 2 bases removed from V and 3 bases from J, the gap between germline ends came to 11 bases. The CDR3 is 14 residues long. Looked up from germline, CDR1 is GTSNPN and CDR2 is SVGIG (reference sequence). People in the study who had HIV all got their treatment in the United States. Sequenced here: unsorted PBMCs, sampled 0.7 years before starting antiretroviral therapy. The receptor was isolated from a man aged 25-40 years with HIV. The chain is built from TRBV30 and TRBJ2-4; D is possibly TRBD1 or TRBD2 (5 bases each). DNA for the CDR3: TGTGCCTGGAGTATAGGTGGGGGCAAAAACATTCAGTACTTC. This gives the protein CAWSIGGGKNIQYF.